This entry concerns a single T cell receptor beta chain. Its antigen is unidentified. This record belongs to a study of human T cells and chemical hapten exposure. Study in general: A patient group, mainly female, showed alopecia areata, totalis or universalis. Overall study results and limits: Expanded TCR sets contained significantly more large CDR3 similarity clusters than controls.

The time point: patch test 2, 6 weeks after DPC sensitization. Treatment: therapeutic diphenylcyclopropenone sensitization with weekly scalp DPC. Those who donated were patients with alopecia, 18 to 70 years of age, and suitable for DPC. After removal of 6 bases from V and 4 bases from J, the junction contained 7 bases not matched to a gene. The CDR3 is made up of 14 amino acids. Germline lookup yields CDR1 SNHLY and CDR2 FYNNEI. As processed by the authors: Sequenced samples showed a median of 95,638 TCRs each, with counts running from approximately 21,000 to 630,000. TCRdb fed the RACE reads into MiXCR, producing one record per CDR3 protein. The V and J calls come from TCRdb's annotation, not from the publication. The table includes about 380,000 distinct CDR3 sequences, about 6% detected once.

This chain connects TRBV2 to TRBJ1-2; TRBD1 matches 8 bases. Here the sequenced sample was whole blood, taken in connection with sensitization to the hapten diphenylcyclopropenone (DPC). The clonotype originates from a woman between 18 and 30 years old with alopecia areata. Some clones in this sample may be carry-over from other donors' samples. CDR3 in DNA: TGTGCCAGCAGCCGGACAGGGCTCCGCTATGGCTACACCTTC. Protein product: CASSRTGLRYGYTF.